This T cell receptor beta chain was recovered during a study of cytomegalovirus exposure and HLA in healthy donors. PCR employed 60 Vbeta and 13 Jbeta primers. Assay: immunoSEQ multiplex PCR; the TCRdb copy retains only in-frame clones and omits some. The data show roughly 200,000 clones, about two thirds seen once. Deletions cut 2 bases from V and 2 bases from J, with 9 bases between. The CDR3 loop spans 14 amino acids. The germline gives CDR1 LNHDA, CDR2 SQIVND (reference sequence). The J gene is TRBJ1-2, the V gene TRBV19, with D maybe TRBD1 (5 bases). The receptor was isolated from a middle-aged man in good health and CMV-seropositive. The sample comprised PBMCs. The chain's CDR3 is CASSIQGINYGYTF. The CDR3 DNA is TGTGCCAGTAGTATACAGGGAATAAACTATGGCTACACCTTC.